The 4 T cell receptor beta chains reported below all come from one sample, sequenced in a study of blood T cell repertoires in COVID-19. Profiled with immunoSEQ multiplex PCR; TCRdb holds only in-frame clones, not every one. This sample carries 70,000 or so clones, 86% of them seen once, and the ten largest clones take approximately 11%. Sequencing was done on a sample of peripheral blood. These receptors all come from an older man with active or convalescent COVID-19.

This chain links TRBV19 with TRBJ2-5; the match to TRBD1 covers 8 bases. V lost 6 bases and J lost 1; bases outside the gene matches: 7. Germline assignment: CDR1 LNHDA and CDR2 SQIVND (reference sequence). The CDR3 is 15 residues long. The DNA of the CDR3 is TGTGCCAGTAGCCCTACAGGGGGTGGCCAAGAGACCCAGTACTTC. Its protein product is CASSPTGGGQETQYF.

J is TRBJ2-7 and V is TRBV3-1 (or the pseudogene TRBV3-2); TRBD2 agrees at 11 bases. The V gene's germline CDR1 is LGHDT and CDR2 YNNKEL (reference sequence). This CDR3 has 18 residues. V was pared by 1 base and J by 0 bases, with 8 bases of the junction left unmatched. DNA for the CDR3: TGTGCCAGCAGCCAAGGGGAGGGTAGCGGGAGGGCCTCCTACGAGCAGTACTTC. Translated: CASSQGEGSGRASYEQYF.

This clone was seen once. The rearrangement uses TRBV19 and TRBJ1-5; 8 bases match TRBD1. The CDR3 is 16 amino acids. The germline gives CDR1 LNHDA, CDR2 SQIVND (reference sequence). The ends lost 7 bases at V and 0 bases at J; junction bases unmatched: 8. CDR3 sequence: CASTGRQGASNQPQHF. CDR3 bases: TGTGCCAGTACCGGGCGCCAGGGGGCTAGCAATCAGCCCCAGCATTTT.

The chain links TRBV5-1 to TRBJ2-7, with D perhaps TRBD2 (7 bases). This CDR3 has 14 amino acids. The germline V and J ends were trimmed by 2 bases and 0 bases, with 9 bases remaining between them. Germline V CDR1 and CDR2: SGHRS, YFSETQ. The CDR3 coding sequence is TGCGCCAGCAGCTTCGGGGGGCGCTCCTACGAGCAGTACTTC. Its translation: CASSFGGRSYEQYF.